The clone carrying this TCR beta chain showed up just a few times. The antigen is undetermined. TCRdb passed the 5' RACE reads through MiXCR, listing each CDR3 protein once. Found here are roughly 520,000 distinct CDR3 sequences, just over 20% of them singletons; the top ten hold 16%. These data originate in a study of T cells after yellow fever vaccination. Across the whole study: Low-cell-number fractions were prepared with SMART-Seq v4 Ultra Low Input. General observations from the study: Contaminants from the bulk population, in the form of abundant clonotypes, could be found in FACS-sorted repertoires. The secondary response was weaker but peaked faster, day 5 versus 15.

The CDR3 runs to 18 residues. V lost 2 bases to trimming and J lost 8 bases; unmatched junction nucleotides: 10. The germline V gene has CDR1 MGHRA and CDR2 YSYEKL. The sequence came from a man younger than 35 who received the YFV17D yellow fever vaccine. The chain carries TRBV4-1 and TRBJ2-1; 15 nucleotides line up with TRBD2. The starting material was PBMCs, obtained approximately 22 days after the first yellow fever vaccination. The CDR3 is CASSQYKGLAGGPDEQFF. The DNA of the CDR3 is TGCGCCAGCAGCCAATATAAAGGACTAGCGGGGGGGCCGGATGAGCAGTTCTTC.